Listed below are T cell receptor beta chains from one sample, sequenced in a study of T cells in Graves' hyperthyroidism and ophthalmopathy. TCRdb called the multiplex PCR reads again in MiXCR, with one record for every CDR3 protein. The sample holds about 640,000 distinct CDR3 sequences, more than 12% seen once. Sequenced input: blood. The source is a woman between 45 and 60 years old with Graves' ophthalmopathy. CDR3s include the opening cysteine and the closing phenylalanine or tryptophan. The order of the fields is V gene, CDR3 length, clone size, J gene, D gene, CDR3 protein, CDR3 DNA. The D gene is left open where the match is weak. Expanded clones are given a class, and other clones once, few, many or no size at all.

v_gene: TRBV14
len: 15
abundance: many
j_gene: TRBJ2-1
d_gene: NA
CDR3aa: CASSQLGSFYNEQFF
CDR3nt: TGTGCCAGCAGCCAATTGGGGAGTTTCTACAATGAGCAGTTCTTC

v_gene: TRBV2
len: 15
abundance: many
j_gene: TRBJ1-2
d_gene: NA
CDR3aa: CASSGNTGPYYGYTF
CDR3nt: TGTGCCAGCAGTGGGAATACGGGACCGTACTATGGCTACACCTTC

v_gene: TRBV7-2
len: 16
abundance: NA
j_gene: TRBJ1-4
d_gene: NA
CDR3aa: CASSFRGGGPNEKLFF
CDR3nt: TGTGCCAGCAGTTTTCGGGGGGGGGGGCCTAATGAAAAACTGTTTTTT

v_gene: TRBV4-1
len: 14
abundance: NA
j_gene: TRBJ1-2
d_gene: NA
CDR3aa: CASSQGQAYYGYTF
CDR3nt: TGCGCCAGCAGCCAAGGACAGGCTTACTATGGCTACACCTTC

v_gene: TRBV10-3
len: 14
abundance: many
j_gene: TRBJ1-1
d_gene: NA
CDR3aa: CAISEVIRQTEAFF
CDR3nt: TGTGCCATCAGTGAGGTGATTCGACAGACTGAAGCTTTCTTT

v_gene: TRBV28
len: 17
abundance: many
j_gene: TRBJ1-5
d_gene: NA
CDR3aa: CASSPHTGLVANQPQHF
CDR3nt: TGTGCCAGCAGTCCCCATACAGGACTAGTGGCAAATCAGCCCCAGCATTTT

v_gene: TRBV19
len: 17
abundance: NA
j_gene: TRBJ2-1
d_gene: TRBD1
CDR3aa: CASGRRDRGGSYNEQFF
CDR3nt: TGTGCCAGTGGTAGAAGGGACAGGGGTGGATCCTACAATGAGCAGTTCTTC

v_gene: TRBV5-1
len: 17
abundance: many
j_gene: TRBJ2-7
d_gene: NA
CDR3aa: CASSLGPRRGSSSEQYF
CDR3nt: TGCGCCAGCAGCTTGGGTCCGAGGCGAGGGTCCTCCTCCGAGCAGTACTTC

v_gene: TRBV6-2/TRBV6-3
len: 18
abundance: many
j_gene: TRBJ2-3
d_gene: TRBD2
CDR3aa: CASSEPGTSKGLTDTQYF
CDR3nt: TGTGCCAGCAGCGAGCCCGGGACTAGCAAAGGACTCACAGATACGCAGTATTTT

v_gene: TRBV5-8
len: 15
abundance: NA
j_gene: TRBJ2-7
d_gene: NA
CDR3aa: CASSGGQVLSYEQYF
CDR3nt: TGTGCCAGCAGCGGGGGGCAGGTCCTCTCCTACGAGCAGTACTTC

v_gene: TRBV6-2/TRBV6-3
len: 15
abundance: few
j_gene: TRBJ1-6
d_gene: NA
CDR3aa: CASSQNRQINSPLHF
CDR3nt: TGTGCCAGCAGTCAAAATCGACAGATTAATTCACCCCTCCACTTT

v_gene: TRBV30
len: 12
abundance: many
j_gene: TRBJ1-5
d_gene: NA
CDR3aa: CAYDSENQPQHF
CDR3nt: TGTGCCTACGACAGCGAAAATCAGCCCCAGCATTTT

v_gene: TRBV3-1
len: 12
abundance: few
j_gene: TRBJ2-7
d_gene: NA
CDR3aa: CASRRLGRVQYF
CDR3nt: TGTGCCAGCAGACGACTAGGTAGAGTGCAGTACTTC

v_gene: TRBV28
len: 12
abundance: many
j_gene: TRBJ2-7
d_gene: NA
CDR3aa: CASRPRMFEQYF
CDR3nt: TGTGCCAGCAGGCCCCGGATGTTCGAGCAGTACTTC

v_gene: TRBV3-1
len: 12
abundance: many
j_gene: TRBJ2-3
d_gene: TRBD2
CDR3aa: CASSRTSGRVYF
CDR3nt: TGTGCCAGCAGCCGGACTAGCGGGAGAGTGTATTTT

v_gene: TRBV20-1
len: 12
abundance: NA
j_gene: TRBJ2-7
d_gene: TRBD2
CDR3aa: CSAIGLAGEQYF
CDR3nt: TGCAGTGCAATCGGACTAGCGGGGGAGCAGTACTTC

v_gene: TRBV5-1
len: 14
abundance: few
j_gene: TRBJ1-2
d_gene: NA
CDR3aa: CASSLASGSYGYTF
CDR3nt: TGCGCCAGCAGCTTGGCCTCAGGCAGCTATGGCTACACCTTC

v_gene: TRBV12-3/TRBV12-4
len: 16
abundance: many
j_gene: TRBJ2-7
d_gene: TRBD2
CDR3aa: CASSDTGLADAYEQYF
CDR3nt: TGTGCCAGCAGCGATACCGGACTAGCGGACGCCTACGAGCAGTACTTC

v_gene: TRBV27
len: 13
abundance: NA
j_gene: TRBJ2-7
d_gene: TRBD2
CDR3aa: CASKIAGGREQYF
CDR3nt: TGTGCCAGCAAAATAGCGGGGGGTCGCGAGCAGTACTTC

v_gene: TRBV19
len: 19
abundance: many
j_gene: TRBJ2-1
d_gene: TRBD2
CDR3aa: CASSSDGRTLRYWDNEQFF
CDR3nt: TGTGCCAGTAGTTCCGACGGGAGGACATTGAGATATTGGGACAATGAGCAGTTCTTC

v_gene: TRBV6-1
len: 17
abundance: NA
j_gene: TRBJ2-1
d_gene: NA
CDR3aa: CASRDISGGTSYNEQFF
CDR3nt: TGTGCCAGCAGAGACATTAGCGGAGGAACCTCCTACAATGAGCAGTTCTTC

v_gene: TRBV28
len: 15
abundance: NA
j_gene: TRBJ2-7
d_gene: NA
CDR3aa: CASSLEYSGTYEQYF
CDR3nt: TGTGCCAGCAGTTTAGAGTACAGCGGAACCTACGAGCAGTACTTC

v_gene: TRBV12-3/TRBV12-4
len: 12
abundance: NA
j_gene: TRBJ2-6
d_gene: NA
CDR3aa: CASAWGANVLTF
CDR3nt: TGTGCCAGCGCGTGGGGGGCCAACGTCCTGACTTTC

v_gene: TRBV4-3
len: 17
abundance: few
j_gene: TRBJ2-1
d_gene: NA
CDR3aa: CASSQDRNLRKYDEQFF
CDR3nt: TGCGCCAGCAGCCAAGATCGGAATCTCCGAAAATACGATGAGCAGTTCTTC

v_gene: TRBV24-1
len: 16
abundance: few
j_gene: TRBJ2-5
d_gene: TRBD2
CDR3aa: CATSSRLAGAMETQYF
CDR3nt: TGTGCCACCAGTTCCCGACTAGCGGGAGCAATGGAGACCCAGTACTTC

v_gene: TRBV29-1
len: 14
abundance: many
j_gene: TRBJ2-3
d_gene: NA
CDR3aa: CSVRQGSSTDTQYF
CDR3nt: TGCAGCGTTCGGCAGGGATCTAGCACAGATACGCAGTATTTT

v_gene: TRBV18
len: 17
abundance: many
j_gene: TRBJ2-7
d_gene: TRBD2
CDR3aa: CASSSGLEASGSYEQYF
CDR3nt: TGTGCCAGCTCATCAGGACTGGAGGCTAGCGGGTCCTACGAGCAGTACTTC

v_gene: TRBV18
len: 15
abundance: many
j_gene: TRBJ2-1
d_gene: NA
CDR3aa: CASSFSGVYGNEQFF
CDR3nt: TGTGCCAGCTCGTTCAGTGGGGTGTATGGCAATGAGCAGTTCTTC

v_gene: TRBV28
len: 14
abundance: few
j_gene: TRBJ1-1
d_gene: NA
CDR3aa: CASSSGEENSEAFF
CDR3nt: TGTGCCTCAAGCTCTGGGGAGGAGAACTCTGAAGCTTTCTTT

v_gene: TRBV12-3/TRBV12-4
len: 16
abundance: many
j_gene: TRBJ2-3
d_gene: NA
CDR3aa: CASSLKVASPTDTQYF
CDR3nt: TGTGCCAGCAGTCTCAAAGTAGCCTCTCCCACAGATACGCAGTATTTT

v_gene: TRBV4-2
len: 15
abundance: many
j_gene: TRBJ2-1
d_gene: NA
CDR3aa: CASSQDPGSYNEQFF
CDR3nt: TGTGCCAGCAGCCAAGATCCTGGCTCCTACAATGAGCAGTTCTTC

v_gene: TRBV2
len: 11
abundance: many
j_gene: TRBJ2-7
d_gene: NA
CDR3aa: CASGPTYEQYF
CDR3nt: TGTGCCAGCGGACCCACCTACGAGCAGTACTTC

v_gene: TRBV2
len: 14
abundance: many
j_gene: TRBJ2-1
d_gene: NA
CDR3aa: CASRGERVGNEQFF
CDR3nt: TGTGCCAGCAGGGGGGAGAGAGTTGGCAATGAGCAGTTCTTC

v_gene: TRBV5-5
len: 15
abundance: few
j_gene: TRBJ2-7
d_gene: NA
CDR3aa: CASSKELRKEGEQYF
CDR3nt: TGTGCCAGCAGCAAAGAGCTAAGAAAAGAGGGGGAGCAGTACTTC

v_gene: TRBV11-2
len: 17
abundance: NA
j_gene: TRBJ2-1
d_gene: NA
CDR3aa: CASSLGGVDYSYNEQFF
CDR3nt: TGTGCCAGCAGCTTAGGGGGGGTGGACTACTCCTACAATGAGCAGTTCTTC

v_gene: TRBV28
len: 15
abundance: many
j_gene: TRBJ2-4
d_gene: NA
CDR3aa: CASSRTELAKNIQYF
CDR3nt: TGTGCCAGCAGTCGGACGGAGCTAGCCAAAAACATTCAGTACTTC

v_gene: TRBV28
len: 14
abundance: many
j_gene: TRBJ2-2
d_gene: NA
CDR3aa: CASSLLIGTGELFF
CDR3nt: TGTGCCAGCAGTTTATTAATCGGGACCGGGGAGCTGTTTTTT

v_gene: TRBV5-5
len: 17
abundance: few
j_gene: TRBJ2-2
d_gene: NA
CDR3aa: CASTHWGPGDGTGELFF
CDR3nt: TGTGCCAGCACACATTGGGGGCCAGGAGATGGTACCGGGGAGCTGTTTTTT

v_gene: TRBV7-2
len: 16
abundance: NA
j_gene: TRBJ1-1
d_gene: TRBD1
CDR3aa: CASSYPSGQGPREAFF
CDR3nt: TGTGCCAGCAGTTATCCTTCCGGACAGGGGCCAAGGGAAGCTTTCTTT

v_gene: TRBV5-1
len: 15
abundance: many
j_gene: TRBJ2-2
d_gene: NA
CDR3aa: CASNAETTGTGELFF
CDR3nt: TGCGCCAGCAATGCCGAGACCACGGGGACCGGGGAGCTGTTTTTT

v_gene: TRBV12-3/TRBV12-4
len: 14
abundance: many
j_gene: TRBJ1-1
d_gene: TRBD1
CDR3aa: CASSTQGAHTEAFF
CDR3nt: TGTGCCAGCAGTACACAGGGGGCGCACACTGAAGCTTTCTTT

v_gene: TRBV20-1
len: 17
abundance: many
j_gene: TRBJ2-1
d_gene: TRBD2
CDR3aa: CSARDLHGGSLYNEQFF
CDR3nt: TGCAGTGCTAGAGACCTACATGGCGGGAGTCTCTACAATGAGCAGTTCTTC

v_gene: TRBV19
len: 13
abundance: few
j_gene: TRBJ2-3
d_gene: NA
CDR3aa: CASRNSPTDTQYF
CDR3nt: TGTGCCAGTAGGAACTCGCCCACAGATACGCAGTATTTT

v_gene: TRBV20-1
len: 13
abundance: NA
j_gene: TRBJ2-7
d_gene: TRBD2
CDR3aa: CSAWTSLQYEQYF
CDR3nt: TGCAGTGCGTGGACTAGCCTCCAGTACGAGCAGTACTTC

v_gene: TRBV28
len: 15
abundance: many
j_gene: TRBJ1-1
d_gene: NA
CDR3aa: CASSRPGQTNTEAFF
CDR3nt: TGTGCCAGCAGTCGGCCCGGACAGACGAACACTGAAGCTTTCTTT

v_gene: TRBV18
len: 17
abundance: few
j_gene: TRBJ2-3
d_gene: NA
CDR3aa: CASSPRDLGGRTDTQYF
CDR3nt: TGTGCCAGCTCACCACGCGATTTGGGGGGACGCACAGATACGCAGTATTTT

v_gene: TRBV20-1
len: 11
abundance: many
j_gene: TRBJ1-1
d_gene: NA
CDR3aa: CSAPRVTEAFF
CDR3nt: TGCAGTGCTCCCAGGGTGACTGAAGCTTTCTTT

v_gene: TRBV6-6
len: 18
abundance: many
j_gene: TRBJ2-3
d_gene: TRBD2
CDR3aa: CASSYSNLAGASTDTQYF
CDR3nt: TGTGCCAGCAGTTACTCAAATTTAGCGGGGGCTAGCACAGATACGCAGTATTTT

v_gene: TRBV4-3
len: 14
abundance: NA
j_gene: TRBJ2-7
d_gene: NA
CDR3aa: CASSQEIRSNEQYF
CDR3nt: TGCGCCAGCAGCCAAGAAATCAGGTCCAACGAGCAGTACTTC

v_gene: TRBV7-9
len: 15
abundance: NA
j_gene: TRBJ1-6
d_gene: NA
CDR3aa: CASSLSPEYNSPLHF
CDR3nt: TGTGCCAGCAGCTTAAGTCCGGAATATAATTCACCCCTCCACTTT

v_gene: TRBV7-2
len: 16
abundance: many
j_gene: TRBJ2-1
d_gene: TRBD2
CDR3aa: CASSPASGSGFIEQFF
CDR3nt: TGTGCCAGCAGCCCAGCTAGCGGGAGTGGATTTATTGAGCAGTTCTTC